The 4 T cell receptor beta chains reported below all come from one sample, sequenced in a study of identifying expanded T cells in peripheral blood. Using immunoSEQ multiplex PCR, the repertoire was profiled, and TCRdb retains in-frame clones only, with some absent. The table includes roughly 96,000 clones, over 75% detected once. The sequencing sample was made of blood. The receptors were sampled from a person aged 18 to 75 in good health.

This chain connects TRBV25-1 to TRBJ1-3; D not resolved. Trimming took off 5 bases at V and 4 bases at J, with 9 bases between the two ends. The CDR3 consists of 13 residues. From germline, CDR1 is MGHDK and CDR2 SYGVNS. The CDR3 DNA sequence: TGTGCCAGCAGTCGCACGCCCGGAAACACCATATATTTT. Amino acid sequence: CASSRTPGNTIYF.

The chain is built from TRBV7-2 and TRBJ1-2, with TRBD1 as a possible D gene (5 bases). This CDR3 contains 15 residues. V lost 1 base and J lost 2, with 11 bases in between. Germline lookup yields CDR1 SGHTA and CDR2 FQGNSA. The CDR3 nucleotides read TGTGCCAGCAGCTTAGTTGGGGGTAGCAACTATGGCTACACCTTC. Its protein product is CASSLVGGSNYGYTF.

V gene TRBV7-2 combines with J gene TRBJ2-7; 8 nucleotides agree with TRBD2. Per the germline V gene, CDR1 is SGHTA and CDR2 is FQGNSA. This CDR3 spans 13 amino acids. V was pared by 4 bases and J by 7 bases, with 6 bases of the junction left unmatched. CDR3 in DNA: TGTGCCAGCAGCTCAAAAGCGGGAGTTGAGCAGTACTTC. Translation: CASSSKAGVEQYF.

This chain joins TRBV7-9 and TRBJ1-3; a possible D gene is TRBD1 (6 bases). Trimming removed 3 bases at V and 4 bases at J, with 13 bases between. The CDR3 loop spans 15 amino acids. Germline V gene sequence: CDR1 SEHNR, CDR2 FQNEAQ (reference sequence). In DNA form, the CDR3 reads TGTGCCAGCAGCTTGGCGGGGGCAACGGGAAACACCATATATTTT. Protein: CASSLAGATGNTIYF.